This T cell receptor beta chain was sequenced in a study of shared clonotypes between healthy human individuals (dated by TCRdb to the early 2020s). Describing the broader study: Three men and a couple of women, aged 18 to 49 years, made up the cohort. To increase sequencing depth and limit assay-specific biases, TCR repertoire library preparation and sequencing were carried out by different laboratories using diverse techniques. Blood TCR repertoires of five healthy adults were deeply sequenced to estimate repertoire size and the extent of clonotype sharing between individuals. For each donor, three plates each were used for CD4 naive and CD4 memory, two plates were used for CD8 naive, and one plate was used for CD8 memory. Per donor, leukapheresis produced somewhere between about 0.85 and 8.9 billion PBMCs.

Regarding this clone: Its antigen is unknown. Base quality data are lacking; no much larger clone is found one base away.

Healthy HIV-negative adults with no recently reported acute infections or vaccinations were included as donors. Every donor was a Caucasian adult living in Nashville, Tennessee, USA. CD8 memory samples were composed of magnetically selected CD45RO+ cells combined with CCR7-negative CD45RA+ effector memory (TemRA) cells. Blood was obtained by leukapheresis, after which PBMCs were separated by Ficoll-Histopaque density gradient centrifugation and cryopreserved in liquid nitrogen vapor phase. Purity and quantity of every magnetically sorted T cell population were checked by analytical flow cytometry. Genomic DNA was isolated from each sorted fraction and quantified by UV absorbance on a Nanodrop 2000c. TCR CDR3 regions were amplified from genomic DNA by multiplex PCR using the deep immunoSEQ assay. Extracted genomic DNA from each cell subset was distributed evenly across all wells of several immunoSEQ 96-well plates, and each plate was treated as a replicate. For sorted subsets, each replicate PCR was loaded with 150 to 250 ng genomic DNA, equivalent to about 30,000 T cell genomes. Purified libraries were quantified with a Qubit 3.0 fluorometer, sized on a Bioanalyzer 2100, and re-quantified with the KAPA Library Quantification kit. Every immunoSEQ 96-well plate was sequenced on a dedicated single-read 150-cycle Illumina NextSeq 550 flow cell. As for the authors' bioinformatics: The immunoSEQ output contained only junctional sequences without quality scores, so filtering could not match that applied to full-length reads. To assign V/J genes and CDR3, sequences were annotated using PyIR, a Python wrapper for IgBLAST v1.9, with IMGT germline references. Reads with weak V/J assignments (E-value above 1e-6), missing CDR3, stop codons, out-of-frame junctions, or ambiguous translated residues were removed. V3J clonotypes were defined as sequences sharing an identical inferred V gene, J gene, and CDR3 amino acid sequence. The percentage overlap between two repertoires was calculated by dividing the number of shared unique clonotypes by the size of the smaller repertoire. Three approaches were used to assess repertoire richness: RTK rarefaction, the Chao1 estimator, and Recon v2.1 estimates of unobserved clonotypes. Generation probabilities were computed with OLGA for all TCRbeta clonotypes obtained by the gDNA method from a handful of donors. The source is immuneACCESS, and TCRdb retained only in-frame sequences with V and J called. Part of the clones is not carried over; for the studies checked, unresolved V genes explain less than half of this, and the remainder is unexplained. V and J calls and clone size are copied from that table; D and trimming were computed from the DNA. Recorded for this sample are about 380,000 clones; roughly 96% of them occurred a single time. About 0.32% of the sample comes from the top ten.

Beyond this particular receptor, the publication reports: Even with the large sequencing depth, rarefaction of the sorted-subset datasets indicated that sequencing was incomplete. Across several donors, approximately 5% of naive CD4, over 3% of naive CD8, 2% to 2.5% of memory CD4, and roughly 0.4% of memory CD8 clonotypes were shared. Naive subsets generally had larger estimated clonotype richness than memory subsets did. Sampling was restricted to blood, and TCR repertoires in tissue are likely to differ from TCR repertoires in blood. Based on pairwise subsampling, the degree of clonotype sharing among donors was expected to be affected by sequencing depth. Clonotypes shared by all four sorted-subset donors showed higher generation probabilities than non-shared clonotypes. Because the study included only a small number of donors, the genetic and exposure-history diversity represented was limited.

This TCR derives from a man aged 25 to 45 in good health. The specimen was memory CD8+ T cells sorted from blood. The cell subset or site label for this specimen denotes: CD45RO+ cells pooled with CCR7-negative TemRA cells.

The DNA sequence is given as TGTGCCAGTAGTATCGCCCGACTAGCGGGAGGGCGGGAGACCCAGTACTTC. It codes for CASSIARLAGGRETQYF. The V and J genes are TRBV19 and TRBJ2-5, with 14 junctional bases fitting TRBD2. Reading from cysteine to phenylalanine, the CDR3 counts 17 amino acids. Of all the DNA, just the CDR3 is kept, 51 bases in frame from base 1. From a lookup of the germline V gene (reference sequence), CDR1 and CDR2 are LNHDA and SQIVND. The germline V end is reduced by 3 bases and the J end by 5 bases; junction bases left unmatched: 8.